This T cell receptor beta chain was sequenced during a study of cytomegalovirus exposure and HLA in healthy donors. Study-wide results and caveats: Immune exposure data for these donors was limited to CMV serostatus. In a later analysis, a missense DCLRE1C variant was linked to TCR beta V- and J-gene trimming. In a later analysis, HLA-associated TCR beta chains were more clonally expanded than equally common others.

The donors were healthy bone marrow donors. Worth noting for this clone: Its antigen remains unknown.

The PCR had 60 Vbeta and 13 Jbeta primers. This table comes from immunoSEQ multiplex PCR, and its TCRdb copy is limited to in-frame clones, with some not included. The sample lists approximately 54,000 clones, under 90% occurring once. V gave up 7 bases and J gave up 1 base; unmatched junction bases: 6. CDR3 length: 17 amino acids. Germline V lookup: CDR1 MNHEY, CDR2 SMNVEV (reference sequence). This chain connects TRBV27 to TRBJ2-4, with TRBD2 matching 14 bases. The source is a woman between 18 and 30 years old in good health and CMV-seronegative. The sequenced material came from PBMCs. The CDR3 coding sequence is TGTGCCAGCACAGGACTAGCGGGAGGACGGGCCAAAAACATTCAGTACTTC. It specifies CASTGLAGGRAKNIQYF.